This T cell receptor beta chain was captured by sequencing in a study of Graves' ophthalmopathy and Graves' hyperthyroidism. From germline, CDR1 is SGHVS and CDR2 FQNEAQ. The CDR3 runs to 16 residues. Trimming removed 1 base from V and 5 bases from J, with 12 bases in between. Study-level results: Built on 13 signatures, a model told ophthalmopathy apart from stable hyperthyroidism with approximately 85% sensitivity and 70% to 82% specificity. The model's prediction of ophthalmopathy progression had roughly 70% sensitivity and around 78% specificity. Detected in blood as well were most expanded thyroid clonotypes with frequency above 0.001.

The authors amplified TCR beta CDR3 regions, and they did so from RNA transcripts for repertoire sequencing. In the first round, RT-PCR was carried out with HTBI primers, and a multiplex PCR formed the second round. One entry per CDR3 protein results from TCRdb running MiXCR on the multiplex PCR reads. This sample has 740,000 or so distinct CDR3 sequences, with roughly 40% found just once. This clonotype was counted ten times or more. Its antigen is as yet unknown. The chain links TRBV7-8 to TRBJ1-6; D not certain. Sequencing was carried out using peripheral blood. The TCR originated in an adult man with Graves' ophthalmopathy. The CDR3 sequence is CASSLGPPNDNSPLHF. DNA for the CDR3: TGTGCCAGCAGCTTAGGTCCTCCCAACGATAATTCACCCCTCCACTTT.